The 8 T cell receptor beta chains below come from one sample, sequenced in a study of T cell responses to AZD1222 COVID-19 vaccine. Some clones are missing from TCRdb's copy, which holds only in-frame ones; the method was immunoSEQ multiplex PCR. The sample shows about 89,000 clones, around nine tenths of them seen only once. Here the sequenced sample was peripheral blood, taken 28 days after the second AZD1222 dose. The receptor source for this set is an adult who received the AZD1222 COVID-19 vaccine.

The V call is TRBV19, the J call TRBJ1-3, with 7 bases identical to TRBD1. V dropped 5 bases and J dropped 2; count of bases not matched to a gene: 9. The CDR3 is 16 amino acids. Germline loops: CDR1 LNHDA, CDR2 SQIVND (reference sequence). The CDR3 region is CASSLSGQQPGNTIYF. CDR3 coding DNA: TGTGCCAGTAGTTTATCGGGACAGCAACCTGGAAACACCATATATTTT.

Written as DNA, the CDR3 is TGTGCCAGCACTGACAGGGCTCAAGAGACCCAGTACTTC. It specifies CASTDRAQETQYF. V and J are TRBV2 and TRBJ2-5; 7 nucleotides align to TRBD1. V dropped 7 bases and J dropped 2; count of bases not matched to a gene: 4. Germline V gene data show CDR1 as SNHLY and CDR2 as FYNNEI. This CDR3 contains 13 residues.

This chain joins TRBV6-1 and TRBJ1-2; D gene ambiguous. There are 13 residues in the CDR3. Trimming removed 1 base from V and 2 bases from J, with 5 bases in between. CDR1 and CDR2 (germline): MNHNS, SASEGT. CDR3 amino acids: CASSEGPNYGYTF. CDR3 DNA sequence: TGTGCCAGCAGTGAAGGCCCCAACTATGGCTACACCTTC.

The chain couples TRBV5-1 to TRBJ1-6; TRBD1 is a possible D gene (5 bases). CDR3 length: 16 residues. The germline V gene encodes CDR1 SGHRS and CDR2 YFSETQ. V was trimmed by 1 base and J by 4 bases, leaving 12 bases between them. The DNA for the CDR3 is TGCGCCAGCAGCTTGCCCGGGGCCGGGTATAATTCACCCCTCCACTTT. As protein: CASSLPGAGYNSPLHF.

The chain combines TRBV19 with TRBJ1-3; no reliable D call. Germline loops: CDR1 LNHDA, CDR2 SQIVND (reference sequence). This CDR3 spans 12 amino acids. Trimming shortened V by 7 bases and J by 0 bases, and 4 bases separated the two germline ends. The DNA of the CDR3 is TGTGCCAGTACACGCTCTGGAAACACCATATATTTT. This sequence encodes CASTRSGNTIYF.

The V gene is TRBV12-3 or TRBV12-4, the J gene TRBJ1-2, with TRBD1 matching over 8 bases. The CDR3 is 12 amino acids. V dropped 3 bases and J dropped 8; count of bases not matched to a gene: 2. The CDR3 bases are TGTGCCAGCAGTTTGACAGGGGTCGGCTACACCTTC. This translates into CASSLTGVGYTF.

The V call is TRBV18, the J call TRBJ1-5; possibly TRBD1 for D (6 bases). Germline assignment: CDR1 KGHSH and CDR2 LQKENI. V was cut by 1 base and J by 3 bases, with 13 bases left in between. The CDR3 runs 16 residues. The CDR3, as DNA: TGTGCCAGCTCACCACAACAGGGAGGAGACAATCAGCCCCAGCATTTT. Its protein product is CASSPQQGGDNQPQHF.

This clone was detected once. The CDR3 DNA reads as TGTGCCACCAGTGCCGCGACAGCTTACACCGGGGAGCTGTTTTTT. As protein: CATSAATAYTGELFF. The V call is TRBV24-1, the J call TRBJ2-2, with D maybe TRBD1 (5 bases). V was cut by 5 bases and J by 3 bases, with 12 bases left in between. CDR3 length equals 15 residues. The germline gives CDR1 KGHDR, CDR2 SFDVKD.